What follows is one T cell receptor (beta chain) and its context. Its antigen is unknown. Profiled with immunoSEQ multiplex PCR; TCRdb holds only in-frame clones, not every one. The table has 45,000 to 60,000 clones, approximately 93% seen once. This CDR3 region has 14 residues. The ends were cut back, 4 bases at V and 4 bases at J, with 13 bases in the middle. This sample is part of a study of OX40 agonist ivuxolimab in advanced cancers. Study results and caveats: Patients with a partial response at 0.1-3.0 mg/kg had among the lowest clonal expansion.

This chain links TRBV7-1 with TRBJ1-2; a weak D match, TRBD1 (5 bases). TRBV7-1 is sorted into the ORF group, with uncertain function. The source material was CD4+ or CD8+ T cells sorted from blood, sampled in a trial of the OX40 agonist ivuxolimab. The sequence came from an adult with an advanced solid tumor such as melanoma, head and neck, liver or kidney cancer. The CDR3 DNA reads TGTGCCAGCAGCTTTGGGCAGGGAAGCTATGGCTACACCTTC. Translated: CASSFGQGSYGYTF.